This TCR beta chain was recorded in a study of technical replicates of blood from a handful of donors. The repertoire was sequenced with immunoSEQ multiplex PCR; TCRdb's copy has only in-frame clones and lacks some. The profile shows just under 85,000 clones, around nine tenths of them singletons. The CDR3 sequence is 14 residues long. Germline lookup yields CDR1 MNHNS and CDR2 SASEGT. Trimming cost V 2 bases and J 9 bases, with 16 bases left between them. This TCR was recovered from a human donor in good health. The rearrangement links TRBV6-1 to TRBJ1-1, with D unresolved. Material: T cells isolated from PBMCs. DNA of the CDR3: TGTGCCAGCAGTGAACACATGCCGCCGATACAAGCTTTCTTT. Residues: CASSEHMPPIQAFF.